The 18 T cell receptor beta chains below come from one sample, sequenced in a study of Graves' ophthalmopathy and Graves' hyperthyroidism. For repertoire sequencing, the TCR beta CDR3 regions were amplified from RNA transcripts. The first round was an RT-PCR with HTBI primers, and the second round was a multiplex PCR. MiXCR, run by TCRdb on the multiplex PCR reads, gives a single entry per CDR3 protein. The data show about 400,000 distinct CDR3 sequences, approximately 15% seen once. The sample taken for sequencing was peripheral blood. Every receptor here comes from a woman aged 18-29 years with stable Graves' hyperthyroidism.

The V call is TRBV20-1, the J call TRBJ2-7; 14 positions agree with TRBD2. Looked up from germline, CDR1 is DFQATT and CDR2 is SNEGSKA (reference sequence). J gave up 6 bases and V 7 bases, and 11 bases lay outside the gene matches. The CDR3 is made up of 15 amino acids. DNA for the CDR3: TGCAGTGTTACGCGTCGGGGACTAGCGGGAGTCGAGCAGTACTTC. Amino acids: CSVTRRGLAGVEQYF.

There are many counts of this clonotype. The chain is built from TRBV24-1 and TRBJ1-2; D is undetermined. CDR1 is KGHDR, CDR2 SFDVKD, per germline. The CDR3 extends over 14 amino acids. The V end was cut by 5 bases, the J end by 0 bases, with 9 bases between. This CDR3 reads CATSGVGSNYGYTF. The CDR3 DNA reads TGTGCCACCAGTGGGGTCGGCTCTAACTATGGCTACACCTTC.

This clonotype came up many times. V usage is TRBV6-1 and J usage is TRBJ1-5; D not resolved. The CDR3 consists of 15 residues. V was clipped by 9 bases and J by 0 bases, with 15 bases between them. Per germline, CDR1 MNHNS and CDR2 SASEGT. CDR3 sequence: CASTLSFYSNQPQHF. CDR3 nucleotide sequence: TGTGCCAGTACCCTATCCTTTTATAGCAATCAGCCCCAGCATTTT.

This clonotype was seen only a few times. This CDR3 reads CASSRAGTGYTF. The CDR3 bases are TGTGCCAGCAGCCGGGCGGGGACTGGCTACACCTTC. The chain employs TRBV3-1 and TRBJ1-2; maybe TRBD1 (5 bases). V lost 4 bases and J lost 7, with 10 bases in between. Germline V gives CDR1 LGHDT, CDR2 YNNKEL (reference sequence). The CDR3 spans 12 residues.

This clonotype was seen a few times. The rearrangement joins TRBV4-1 to TRBJ1-2, with D maybe TRBD1 (5 bases). The CDR3 has 16 amino acids. V gave up 1 base and J gave up 2 bases, with 14 bases separating them. Germline V CDR1 and CDR2: MGHRA, YSYEKL. The CDR3 region has the DNA TGCGCCAGCAGCCAAGTAGGAGGGGCGAGGAACTATGGCTACACCTTC. Translated, it gives CASSQVGGARNYGYTF.

In this sample, this clonotype turned up many times. This chain connects TRBV6-5 to TRBJ1-2; no definite D call. CDR1 is MNHEY and CDR2 is SVGAGI in the germline V gene. The CDR3 runs to 15 residues. The V and J ends lost 2 bases and 5 bases respectively, with 15 bases between them. The CDR3 loop is CASSYTKAGRYGYTF. The DNA of the CDR3 is TGTGCCAGCAGTTACACGAAAGCAGGCCGTTATGGCTACACCTTC.

This clonotype came up a few times. The CDR3 end shows no conserved phenylalanine or tryptophan, and so a read error is likely. The CDR3 is CASSLGESQYC. CDR3 DNA sequence: TGTGCCAGCAGCTTAGGGGAGTCCCAGTACTGC. The chain carries TRBV7-2 and TRBJ2-5, with a weak D call TRBD2 (5 bases). Germline-derived CDR1 and CDR2 are SGHTA and FQGNSA. The CDR3 is 11 amino acids. V was shortened by 1 base and J by 9 bases, with 6 bases between the two germline ends.

This clonotype was counted at least ten times. V gene TRBV19 combines with J gene TRBJ1-2; 8 bases fit TRBD1. Looked up from germline, CDR1 is LNHDA and CDR2 is SQIVND (reference sequence). The CDR3 has 14 residues. V shed 5 bases, J shed 2 bases, and the junction held 4 bases outside the gene matches. For the CDR3, the DNA is TGTGCCAGTAGTGCAACAGGGGGGAACTATGGCTACACCTTC. Translating it yields CASSATGGNYGYTF.

This clonotype occurred many times. J is TRBJ2-7 and V is TRBV12-3 or TRBV12-4, with 13 positions matching TRBD2. This CDR3 is 15 amino acids long. The V and J ends lost 7 bases and 2 bases, in that order; junction bases with no gene match: 5. The CDR3 region is CASTPGLAGPYEQYF. The CDR3 DNA reads as TGTGCCAGCACCCCGGGACTAGCGGGGCCCTACGAGCAGTACTTC.

This clonotype was counted ten times or more. The rearrangement links TRBV11-2 to TRBJ1-1; D not resolved. Germline CDR1 reads SGHAT; CDR2 reads FQNNGV. Trimming pared 3 bases from V and 2 bases from J, leaving 7 bases between. This CDR3 spans 13 amino acids. DNA of the CDR3: TGTGCCAGCAGCTTTGGGGATAACACTGAAGCTTTCTTT. Translation: CASSFGDNTEAFF.

This clonotype was recorded a few times. The junction does not match germline at one end; this may be a read error. This rearrangement joins TRBV12-5 to TRBJ2-2, with D perhaps being TRBD1 or TRBD2 (5 bases each). The germline V gene has CDR1 LGHNT and CDR2 FRNRAP. The CDR3 has 17 residues. The CDR3 protein is CASGGPWDRGFYGELCF. CDR3 coding DNA: TGTGCTAGTGGTGGGCCCTGGGACCGAGGATTCTACGGGGAGCTGTGTTTT.

This clonotype has at least ten counts. The V and J genes are TRBV4-2 and TRBJ1-2, with D perhaps TRBD1 (6 bases). The CDR3 extends over 17 amino acids. V gave up 1 base and J gave up 4 bases, with 19 bases separating them. Germline V gives CDR1 LGHNA, CDR2 YNFKEQ. The CDR3 DNA is TGTGCCAGCAGCCAAGCGGAGAACAGGGCTTGGGTCTATGGCTACACCTTC. Protein sequence: CASSQAENRAWVYGYTF.

This clonotype has at least ten counts. The chain joins TRBV27 to TRBJ1-2, with D possibly being TRBD1 (5 bases). The CDR3 is 13 amino acids. The germline V gene has CDR1 MNHEY and CDR2 SMNVEV (reference sequence). V lost 3 bases and J 10 bases, leaving 15 bases between the germline ends. This CDR3 is CASSFDGTIFYTF. In nucleotides, the CDR3 is TGTGCCAGCAGTTTTGACGGGACTATCTTCTACACCTTC.

This clonotype came up many times. This chain connects TRBV11-2 to TRBJ1-1; the D is unclear. Looked up from germline, CDR1 is SGHAT and CDR2 is FQNNGV. The CDR3 runs to 14 residues. The V gene lost 2 bases and the J gene lost 0 bases, with 7 bases spanning the gap. The chain's CDR3 is CASSLTLMNTEAFF. In DNA, the CDR3 is TGTGCCAGCAGCTTAACACTCATGAACACTGAAGCTTTCTTT. Supplemented by reference TRBV11-2 and TRBJ1-1, the full variable domain reads EAGVAQSPRYKIIEKRQSVAFWCNPISGHATLYWYQQILGQGPKLLIQFQNNGVVDDSQLPKDRFSAERLKGVDSTLKIQPAKLEDSAVYLCASSLTLMNTEAFFGQGTRLTVV.

The table lists this clonotype with a few counts. Possible read error: a much larger clone is one base away. The chain has TRBV24-1 and TRBJ1-2; unclear D gene. The CDR3 runs 14 residues. Germline CDR1 reads KGHDR; CDR2 reads SFDVKD. The CDR3 region has the DNA TGTGCCGCCAGTGATTTGCGACATGGCTATGGCTACACCTTC. Protein: CAASDLRHGYGYTF.

This clonotype has a count of ten or more. The chain recombines TRBV2 with TRBJ2-7, with D maybe TRBD2 (6 bases). Trimming removed 6 bases from V and 2 bases from J, with 8 bases in between. Looked up from germline, CDR1 is SNHLY and CDR2 is FYNNEI. This CDR3 contains 12 residues. The CDR3 DNA reads TGTGCCAGCAGGTCGGGGGCCTACGAGCAGTACTTC. It is translated as CASRSGAYEQYF.

This clonotype was recorded at least ten times. V is TRBV2 and J is TRBJ2-2; tentative D call: TRBD1 (5 bases). Per germline, CDR1 SNHLY and CDR2 FYNNEI. This CDR3 has 17 residues. The V and J ends lost 3 bases and 4 bases respectively, with 18 bases between them. In nucleotides, the CDR3 is TGTGCCAGCAGTGACGGGCAGGGCAAGCACGGCACCGGGGAGCTGTTTTTT. Its translation is CASSDGQGKHGTGELFF.

The table lists this clonotype with many counts. The V call is TRBV19, the J call TRBJ1-3; D is perhaps TRBD1 (6 bases). CDR1 and CDR2 (germline): LNHDA, SQIVND (reference sequence). V was clipped by 3 bases and J by 0 bases, with 12 bases between them. The CDR3 runs 16 residues. The CDR3 loop reads CASSIVGHFSGNTIYF. DNA for the CDR3: TGTGCCAGTAGTATCGTGGGACATTTCTCTGGAAACACCATATATTTT.